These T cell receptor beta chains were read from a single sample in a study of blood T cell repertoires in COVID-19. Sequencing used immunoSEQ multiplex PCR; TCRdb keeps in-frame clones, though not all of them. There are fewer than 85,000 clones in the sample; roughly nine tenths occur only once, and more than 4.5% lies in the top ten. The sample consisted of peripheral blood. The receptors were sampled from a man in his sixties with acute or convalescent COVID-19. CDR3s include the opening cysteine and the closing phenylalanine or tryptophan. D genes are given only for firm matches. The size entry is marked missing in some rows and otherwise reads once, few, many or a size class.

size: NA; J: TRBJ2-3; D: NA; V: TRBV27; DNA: TGTGCCAGCAGTTTCGGGGGTGCAGATACGCAGTATTTT; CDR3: CASSFGGADTQYF
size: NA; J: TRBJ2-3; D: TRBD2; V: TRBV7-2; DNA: TGTGCCAGCAGAATTACTAGCGTGACAGATACGCAGTATTTT; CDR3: CASRITSVTDTQYF
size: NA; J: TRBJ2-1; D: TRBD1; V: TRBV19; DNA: TGTGCCAGTAACCGGGGACAGACTTACAATGAGCAGTTCTTC; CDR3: CASNRGQTYNEQFF
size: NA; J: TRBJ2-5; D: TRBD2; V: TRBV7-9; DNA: TGTGCCAGCAGCTTAAGTAGCGGGGGTCAAGAGACCCAGTACTTC; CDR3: CASSLSSGGQETQYF
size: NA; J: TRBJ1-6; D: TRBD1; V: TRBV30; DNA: TGTGCCTGGCAGATAGGACAGGGGGATTCACCCCTCCACTTT; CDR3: CAWQIGQGDSPLHF
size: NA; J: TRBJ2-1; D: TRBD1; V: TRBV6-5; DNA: TGTGCCAGCAGCGCCGGGACAGGGCCTTATGAGCAGTTCTTC; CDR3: CASSAGTGPYEQFF
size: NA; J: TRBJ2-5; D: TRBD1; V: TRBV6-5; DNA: TGTGCCAGCGGGACAGGGGTCCGTGAGACCCAGTACTTC; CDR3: CASGTGVRETQYF
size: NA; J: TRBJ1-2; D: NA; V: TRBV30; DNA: TGTGCCTGCCCGCGGGGGGCCAACTATGGCTACACCTTC; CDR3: CACPRGANYGYTF
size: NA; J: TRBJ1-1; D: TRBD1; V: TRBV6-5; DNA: TGTGCCAGCCGTAGACAGGGGGCGAACACTGAAGCTTTCTTT; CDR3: CASRRQGANTEAFF
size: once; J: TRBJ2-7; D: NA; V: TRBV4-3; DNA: TGCGCCAGCAGCCAAGATCATCGGGGCGGGGAGGCCTACGAGCAGTACTTC; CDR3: CASSQDHRGGEAYEQYF
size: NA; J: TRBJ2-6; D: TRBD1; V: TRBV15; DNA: TGTGCCACCAGCAGAAGACAGGGGGCGGTTGGGGCCAACGTCCTGACTTTC; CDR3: CATSRRQGAVGANVLTF
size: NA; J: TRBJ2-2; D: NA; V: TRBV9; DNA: TGTGCCAGCAGCGTAGACCCTCTGGCTTCCGGGGAGCTGTTTTTT; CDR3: CASSVDPLASGELFF
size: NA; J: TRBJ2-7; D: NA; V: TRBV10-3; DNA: TGTGCCATCAGTCGAGCCGCAGGGAATGAGCAGTACTTC; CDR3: CAISRAAGNEQYF
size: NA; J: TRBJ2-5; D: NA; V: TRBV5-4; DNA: TGTGCCAGCAGCTTGGGGTGGAGCGAGACCCAGTACTTC; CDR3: CASSLGWSETQYF
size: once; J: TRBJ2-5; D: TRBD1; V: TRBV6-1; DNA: TGTGCCAGCAGTGAAATGCGGGACAGGGGTGTAGAGACCCAGTACTTC; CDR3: CASSEMRDRGVETQYF
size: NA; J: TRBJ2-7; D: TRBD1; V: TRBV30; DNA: TGTGCCTGGAGGGGCACAGGGGAACCACCCGGTGGGTTC; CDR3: CAWRGTGEPPGGF
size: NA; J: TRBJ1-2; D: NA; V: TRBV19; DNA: TGTGCCAGTACCCCCTTTGCGGGGAACTATGGCTACACCTTC; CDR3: CASTPFAGNYGYTF
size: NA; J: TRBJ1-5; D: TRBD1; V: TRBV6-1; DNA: TGTGCCAGCAGTGGATGGACAGGTTATAGCAATCAGCCCCAGCATTTT; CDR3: CASSGWTGYSNQPQHF
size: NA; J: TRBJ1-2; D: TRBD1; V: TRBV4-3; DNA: TGCGCCAGCAGCCAAGTTGCCGCCGGGACAGGAGACTATGGCTACACCTTC; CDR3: CASSQVAAGTGDYGYTF
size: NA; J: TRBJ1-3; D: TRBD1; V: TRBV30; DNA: TGTGCCTGGAGTGCAGGGACAGGGGGCCATGGAAACACCATATATTTT; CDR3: CAWSAGTGGHGNTIYF